The 26 T cell receptor beta chains below all came from one sample that was sequenced in a study of T cells in Graves' hyperthyroidism and ophthalmopathy. RNA transcripts provided the source from which TCR beta CDR3 regions were amplified. In the first-round RT-PCR of the TCR CDR3, the HTBI primer set was used. From the multiplex PCR reads, TCRdb called clonotypes with MiXCR, one entry per CDR3 protein. Counted here are about 740,000 distinct CDR3 sequences, about 15% occurring once; the ten biggest clones make up roughly a tenth. The source material was blood. These receptors came from a woman aged 18-29 years with Graves' hyperthyroidism.

This chain connects TRBV4-3 to TRBJ2-6, with D unclear. The CDR3 loop spans 16 amino acids. Between the trimmed V and J ends, which lost 0 bases and 1 base, there was a span of 7 bases. Germline V gene sequence: CDR1 LGHNA, CDR2 YSLEER. In nucleotides, the CDR3 is TGCGCCAGCAGCCAAGAACGGGCGTCTGGGGCCAACGTCCTGACTTTC. Translation gives CASSQERASGANVLTF.

This clonotype was observed a handful of times. The V gene is TRBV12-3 or TRBV12-4, the J gene TRBJ2-1, with TRBD2 matching over 7 bases. Losses at the gene ends were 6 bases for V and 7 bases for J; bases not matched to a gene: 6. CDR3 length: 13 residues. Written as DNA, the CDR3 is TGTGCCAGCAGCAGCGGGAACGAAAATGAGCAGTTCTTC. It specifies CASSSGNENEQFF.

This clonotype appeared many times. J is TRBJ2-1 and V is TRBV30, with 7 bases matching TRBD2. Germline lookup yields CDR1 GTSNPN and CDR2 SVGIG (reference sequence). The ends lost 3 bases at V and 2 bases at J; junction bases unmatched: 13. The CDR3 is made up of 17 amino acids. The CDR3 DNA follows: TGTGCCTGGAGCGGGGGGAGAGGGGAGCAAGCCTACAATGAGCAGTTCTTC. It specifies CAWSGGRGEQAYNEQFF.

The chain has TRBV7-2 and TRBJ1-2; 7 nucleotides match TRBD1. Germline-derived CDR1 and CDR2 are SGHTA and FQGNSA. V lost 1 base and J lost 8; bases outside the gene matches: 7. This CDR3 has 14 residues. The CDR3 region has the DNA TGTACCAGCAGCTTAGACGGGACAGCCCACGGCTACACCTTC. Translation: CTSSLDGTAHGYTF.

This clonotype turned up a few times. This chain joins TRBV7-9 and TRBJ1-1; D might be TRBD1 (5 bases). This CDR3 has 13 residues. CDR1 SEHNR and CDR2 FQNEAQ come from the germline V gene (reference sequence). V shed 3 bases and J shed 11 bases, with 16 bases lying between them. CDR3 sequence reads: CASSFGGGSDAFF. The CDR3 DNA reads TGTGCCAGCAGCTTCGGGGGGGGGAGTGACGCTTTCTTT. Full variable domain (rest looked up from reference TRBV7-9 and TRBJ1-1): DTGVSQNPRHKITKRGQNVTFRCDPISEHNRLYWYRQTLGQGPEFLTYFQNEAQLEKSRLLSDRFSAERPKGSFSTLEIQRTEQGDSAMYLCASSFGGGSDAFFGQGTRLTVV.

CDR3 DNA: TGTGCCAGCAGCGTAGTTCCGGGCTCCTACAATGAGCAGTTCTTC. It codes for CASSVVPGSYNEQFF. The chain has TRBV9 and TRBJ2-1; D gene uncertain. This CDR3 has 15 amino acids. V was trimmed by 0 bases and J by 0 bases, leaving 7 bases between them. Germline V gene sequence: CDR1 SGDLS, CDR2 YYNGEE.

This clonotype was seen a few times. The rearrangement links TRBV28 to TRBJ1-2; D possibly corresponds to TRBD1 (5 bases). Germline V lookup: CDR1 MDHEN, CDR2 SYDVKM. The CDR3 extends over 14 amino acids. V was clipped by 3 bases and J by 7 bases, with 15 bases between them. This CDR3 reads CASSFVPGEGGYTF. CDR3 bases: TGTGCCAGCAGTTTTGTGCCGGGGGAGGGTGGCTACACCTTC.

This clonotype was seen repeatedly, ten times or more. The V gene is TRBV3-1, the J gene TRBJ2-7; TRBD1 aligns across 10 bases. The germline gives CDR1 LGHDT, CDR2 YNNKEL (reference sequence). V was clipped by 5 bases and J by 0 bases; unmatched bases: 4. This CDR3 has 15 residues. In DNA, the CDR3 is TGTGCCAGCAGCTCCCGGGACAGGGGCTCCTACGAGCAGTACTTC. It encodes CASSSRDRGSYEQYF.

This clonotype was counted ten times or more. This chain connects TRBV11-3 to TRBJ2-1; D ambiguous. Trimming pared 8 bases from V and 1 base from J, leaving 15 bases between. The germline V gene has CDR1 SGHNT and CDR2 YENEEA. This CDR3 contains 15 residues. CDR3 region: CASSQLSQSYNEQFF. The CDR3 nucleotides read TGTGCCAGCTCCCAGCTGTCCCAGTCCTACAATGAGCAGTTCTTC.

This clonotype showed up just a few times. The rearrangement joins TRBV3-1 to TRBJ2-1; 10 bases match TRBD1. The CDR3 loop spans 14 amino acids. J gave up 9 bases and V 7 bases, and 9 bases lay outside the gene matches. Germline values: CDR1 LGHDT, CDR2 YNNKEL (reference sequence). CDR3 region: CASTLRQGAGEQFF. The CDR3 bases are TGTGCCAGCACCCTACGACAGGGGGCGGGTGAGCAGTTCTTC.

At least ten counts were recorded for this clonotype. The J gene is TRBJ2-2, the V gene TRBV7-2; 8 bases align to TRBD2. Trimming at V came to 0 bases and at J to 4 bases, leaving 7 bases not matched to a gene. Germline CDR1 and CDR2: SGHTA and FQGNSA. The CDR3 totals 17 residues. The CDR3, as DNA: TGTGCCAGCAGCTTAGCCCGGGCGGGAGGTGGCACCGGGGAGCTGTTTTTT. Protein sequence: CASSLARAGGGTGELFF.

This clonotype showed up just a few times. This chain connects TRBV7-9 to TRBJ2-2; TRBD2 might be the D (5 bases). The CDR3 is 14 amino acids. V was shortened by 1 base and J by 6 bases, with 9 bases between the two germline ends. Germline assignment: CDR1 SEHNR and CDR2 FQNEAQ (reference sequence). This CDR3 is CASSLDGGPGELFF. In DNA, the CDR3 is TGTGCCAGCAGCTTAGATGGAGGACCCGGGGAGCTGTTTTTT. The full variable domain, with the rest looked up from reference TRBV7-9 and TRBJ2-2, is DTGVSQNPRHKITKRGQNVTFRCDPISEHNRLYWYRQTLGQGPEFLTYFQNEAQLEKSRLLSDRFSAERPKGSFSTLEIQRTEQGDSAMYLCASSLDGGPGELFFGEGSRLTVL.

Regarding this clonotype: No conserved phenylalanine or tryptophan ends this CDR3, so it is likely a read error. The chain recombines TRBV4-1 with TRBJ2-1; a possible D gene is TRBD2 (5 bases). Germline V lookup: CDR1 MGHRA, CDR2 YSYEKL. Trimming took 1 base from V and 1 from J, leaving 5 bases between them. The CDR3 covers 14 residues. The CDR3 DNA sequence: TGCGCCAGCAGCCAAGGAGGGTCCTACAATGAGCAGTTCGTC. It specifies CASSQGGSYNEQFV.

This clonotype turned up a few times. The rearrangement links TRBV14 to TRBJ1-1; weak D call: TRBD1 (6 bases). The CDR3 extends over 16 amino acids. Germline-derived CDR1 and CDR2 are SGHDN and FVKESK. Trimming removed 4 bases at V and 0 bases at J, with 15 bases between. The CDR3 coding sequence is TGTGCCAGCAGCCCTAAACAGGGATGGATGAACACTGAAGCTTTCTTT. This codes for CASSPKQGWMNTEAFF.

The chain recombines TRBV20-1 with TRBJ2-7; maybe TRBD1 (6 bases). Trimming left V 3 bases short and J 0 bases short, with 18 bases between. The CDR3 has 16 residues. Germline assignment: CDR1 DFQATT and CDR2 SNEGSKA (reference sequence). CDR3 DNA sequence: TGCAGTGCTAGTCTCTACGGCCAGGGGCTCTCCTACGAGCAGTACTTC. Its protein product is CSASLYGQGLSYEQYF.

This clonotype came up a few times. The junction departs from germline at one end; a sequencing error may be responsible. The chain uses TRBV19 and TRBJ2-1, with a possible D match to TRBD2 (6 bases). CDR1 and CDR2 from the germline V gene are LNHDA and SQIVND (reference sequence). The CDR3 loop spans 15 amino acids. The CDR3 coding sequence is TGTGCCAGCTCGGGACTCCACATCACCTACATTGAGCAGTTCTTC. Translated, it gives CASSGLHITYIEQFF.

The chain combines TRBV19 with TRBJ2-7; TRBD1 matches 10 bases. The CDR3 loop spans 15 amino acids. CDR1 LNHDA and CDR2 SQIVND come from the germline V gene (reference sequence). Trimming took 5 bases from V and 4 from J; bases not matched to a gene: 8. DNA of the CDR3: TGTGCCAGTAGTGCCCAGACAGGGGGCCGTTACGAGCAGTACTTC. Encoded protein: CASSAQTGGRYEQYF.

This clonotype was counted at least ten times. This rearrangement joins TRBV10-3 to TRBJ1-2, with D hard to call. Between the trimmed V and J ends, which lost 2 bases and 5 bases, there was a span of 15 bases. Germline V gene sequence: CDR1 ENHRY, CDR2 SYGVKD. The CDR3 runs 15 residues. The DNA of the CDR3 is TGTGCCATCAGTGAGCCGTCGAGGCCTCCGTATGGCTACACCTTC. It is translated as CAISEPSRPPYGYTF.

The table lists this clonotype with a few counts. The chain recombines TRBV13 with TRBJ2-7; the D is unclear. Deletions cut 5 bases from V and 3 bases from J, with 14 bases between. Germline V lookup: CDR1 PRHDT, CDR2 FYEKMQ (reference sequence). The CDR3 covers 14 residues. CDR3 loop: CASSAPSEYYEQYF. In DNA form, the CDR3 reads TGTGCCAGCAGCGCCCCATCGGAATACTACGAGCAGTACTTC.

This clonotype was seen many times. V is TRBV30 and J is TRBJ2-7; 8 bases line up with TRBD1. The CDR3 contains 15 residues. The V gene end was trimmed by 2 bases and the J gene end by 0 bases; junction bases not matched to a gene: 6. Germline-derived CDR1 and CDR2 are GTSNPN and SVGIG (reference sequence). CDR3: CAWSRDRTSSYEQYF. The CDR3 DNA sequence: TGTGCCTGGAGTAGGGACAGGACGAGCTCCTACGAGCAGTACTTC.

This clonotype has a handful of counts. The chain recombines TRBV19 with TRBJ2-3; TRBD2 agrees at 9 bases. The CDR3 spans 17 residues. The V gene end was trimmed by 7 bases and the J gene end by 2 bases; junction bases not matched to a gene: 13. Germline V lookup: CDR1 LNHDA, CDR2 SQIVND (reference sequence). The CDR3 reads CASMERGASGITDTQYF. CDR3 coding DNA: TGTGCCAGTATGGAGAGGGGAGCTAGCGGGATCACAGATACGCAGTATTTT.

This rearrangement joins TRBV18 to TRBJ2-5; 11 nucleotides align to TRBD2. The CDR3 covers 18 residues. Losses at the gene ends were 1 base for V and 2 bases for J; bases not matched to a gene: 9. CDR1 is KGHSH and CDR2 is LQKENI in the germline V gene. The DNA for the CDR3 is TGTGCCAGCTCACCACGTGCCCTAGCGGGAGGTGGGCAAGAGACCCAGTACTTC. This sequence encodes CASSPRALAGGGQETQYF. Complete variable domain (other parts from reference TRBV18 and TRBJ2-5): NAGVMQNPRHLVRRRGQEARLRCSPMKGHSHVYWYRQLPEEGLKFMVYLQKENIIDESGMPKERFSAEFPKEGPSILRIQQVVRGDSAAYFCASSPRALAGGGQETQYFGPGTRLLVL.

This clonotype was observed a few times. This chain joins TRBV4-1 and TRBJ2-2; possible D gene TRBD1, 6 bases. The V end was cut by 2 bases, the J end by 9 bases, with 7 bases between. The CDR3 is made up of 12 amino acids. Germline V gene sequence: CDR1 MGHRA, CDR2 YSYEKL. The CDR3 coding sequence is TGCGCCAGCAGCCAACAGGGGAGGGAGCTGTTTTTT. As protein: CASSQQGRELFF.

The chain couples TRBV4-1 to TRBJ1-3, with D possibly being TRBD1 (6 bases). V was pared by 4 bases and J by 0 bases, with 16 bases between. Germline CDR1 reads MGHRA; CDR2 reads YSYEKL. The CDR3 totals 17 residues. The CDR3 DNA sequence: TGCGCCAGCAGCCCTGGAGGGCAGGGGAGCTCTGGAAACACCATATATTTT. Its translation is CASSPGGQGSSGNTIYF.

This sequence joins TRBV3-1 and TRBJ2-1; TRBD1 is a possible D gene (6 bases). The CDR3 is made up of 15 amino acids. The ends were cut back, 4 bases at V and 8 bases at J, with 18 bases in the middle. Germline-derived CDR1 and CDR2 are LGHDT and YNNKEL (reference sequence). This chain's CDR3 is CASSRSDQGNYEQFF. In DNA form, the CDR3 reads TGTGCCAGCAGCCGCTCGGATCAGGGGAACTATGAGCAGTTCTTC.

This clonotype was seen many times. V usage is TRBV27 and J usage is TRBJ2-7; 13 nucleotides align to TRBD2. The CDR3 consists of 15 residues. After removal of 3 bases from V and 2 bases from J, the junction contained 1 base not matched to a gene. Germline V gene data show CDR1 as MNHEY and CDR2 as SMNVEV (reference sequence). In nucleotides, the CDR3 is TGTGCCAGCAGTTTTGGGACTAGCGGGACCTACGAGCAGTACTTC. This encodes CASSFGTSGTYEQYF.